This entry is about one T cell receptor beta chain. CDR1 and CDR2 from the germline V gene are SNHLY and FYNNEI. J gave up 3 bases and V 4 bases, and 6 bases lay outside the gene matches. The CDR3 is 14 residues long. Self-reported history from a screening survey and questionnaire set each donor's cohort. Per the original data handling: It was from reference gene primer amplification that nucleated cell counts were estimated. Profiled with immunoSEQ multiplex PCR; TCRdb holds only in-frame clones, not every one. D and trimming come from the DNA, and the V and J calls and clone size come from that table. This sample has a few hundred thousand clones, with 86% found just once. The sample originates from a study of blood T cell repertoires in COVID-19.

The chain combines TRBV2 with TRBJ2-7; 7 bases are a match to TRBD1. The sequenced sample consisted of PBMCs or T cells enriched from blood (not recorded which). This receptor was obtained from a man aged 40-50 years who had recovered from COVID-19. The CDR3 loop is CASSVTRDSYEQYF. The CDR3 DNA follows: TGTGCCAGCAGTGTTACAAGGGACAGCTACGAGCAGTACTTC.